One sample yielded the 29 T cell receptor beta chains listed below, sequenced in a study of metastatic and nonmetastatic thyroid tumors. TCRdb re-analyzed the PCR reads using MiXCR. The sample records some 14,000 clones, approximately 29% being singletons. None of the patients had undergone any treatment ahead of thyroid surgery. The sample consisted of tumor tissue. These receptors were obtained from a female donor with papillary thyroid cancer or a benign thyroid nodule (not recorded which). Some clones in this sample may be carry-over from other donors' samples.

The rearrangement uses TRBV20-1 and TRBJ2-3; D is unresolved. Trimming took 3 bases from V and 1 from J, leaving 8 bases between them. The CDR3 length is 13 residues. Germline V gene lookup returns CDR1 DFQATT and CDR2 SNEGSKA (reference sequence). The CDR3 here is CSASFGRTDTQYF. The CDR3 DNA sequence: TGCAGTGCTAGTTTCGGGCGCACAGATACGCAGTATTTT.

This clone was seen at least ten times. The chain combines TRBV13 with TRBJ2-5, with D perhaps given as TRBD1 or TRBD2 (5 bases each). CDR3 size: 16 residues. The germline V and J ends were trimmed by 7 bases and 4 bases, with 22 bases remaining between them. Germline assignment: CDR1 PRHDT and CDR2 FYEKMQ (reference sequence). Here the CDR3 reads CASTLRGRTRAETQYF. As DNA, the CDR3 is TGTGCCAGCACACTTCGGGGCAGAACGAGGGCAGAGACCCAGTACTTC.

This clone ranks as medium-sized (0.01 to 0.1%). The V and J genes are TRBV3-1 and TRBJ1-5; D unresolved. Looked up from germline, CDR1 is LGHDT and CDR2 is YNNKEL (reference sequence). The V gene lost 3 bases and the J gene lost 4 bases, with 7 bases spanning the gap. CDR3 size: 13 residues. The CDR3 coding sequence is TGTGCCAGCAGCCAGGTGGGTAATCAGCCCCAGCATTTT. Amino acid sequence: CASSQVGNQPQHF. The whole variable domain, remainder taken from reference TRBV3-1 and TRBJ1-5, is DTAVSQTPKYLVTQMGNDKSIKCEQNLGHDTMYWYKQDSKKFLKIMFSYNNKELIINETVPNRFSPKSPDKAHLNLHINSLELGDSAVYFCASSQVGNQPQHFGDGTRLSIL.

The chain combines TRBV6-1 with TRBJ1-3; D gene uncertain. This CDR3 has 14 amino acids. V was pared by 7 bases and J by 0 bases, with 10 bases between. Per germline, CDR1 MNHNS and CDR2 SASEGT. The CDR3 reads CASKRGNSGNTIYF. DNA for the CDR3: TGTGCCAGCAAGCGAGGGAACTCTGGAAACACCATATATTTT.

Within the sample, this clone is medium-sized. The DNA of the CDR3 is TGTGCCAGCAGTTTGGACAGGCGGACCCCGCATTTT. This encodes CASSLDRRTPHF. This chain links TRBV12-3 or TRBV12-4 with TRBJ1-5; 7 nucleotides line up with TRBD1. V lost 3 bases to trimming and J lost 15 bases; unmatched junction nucleotides: 8. This CDR3 is built from 12 residues.

This clone showed up just a few times. This may be a read error: a much more frequent sequence differs by one nucleotide. The chain uses TRBV7-9 and TRBJ2-7; D is tentatively TRBD1 or TRBD2 (6 bases each). The V gene lost 2 bases and the J gene lost 5 bases, with 13 bases spanning the gap. This CDR3 comprises 14 residues. Germline V gives CDR1 SEHNR, CDR2 FQNEAQ (reference sequence). In nucleotides, the CDR3 is TGTGCCAGCAGCTTACATATGGGGGGCGACGAGCAGTACTTC. Translating it yields CASSLHMGGDEQYF.

The chain recombines TRBV20-1 with TRBJ2-7; no definite D call. Germline values: CDR1 DFQATT, CDR2 SNEGSKA (reference sequence). The CDR3 sequence is 13 residues long. The V and J ends lost 5 bases and 1 base respectively, with 12 bases between them. The CDR3 loop is CSASRSRSYEQYF. The DNA for the CDR3 is TGCAGTGCTTCAAGAAGCAGGTCCTACGAGCAGTACTTC.

This clone was detected a few times. At one boundary the junction diverges from the germline segment, which might be a read error. The chain recombines TRBV12-3 or TRBV12-4 with TRBJ2-7; maybe TRBD1 (6 bases). This CDR3 region has 15 residues. This chain's CDR3 is CASRDGQWVAYGQYF. The DNA of the CDR3 is TGTGCCAGCAGAGACGGACAGTGGGTCGCCTACGGGCAGTACTTC.

This clone was counted ten times or more. The rearrangement links TRBV6-1 to TRBJ2-5; TRBD2 matches at 7 bases. There are 17 residues in the CDR3. Germline CDR1 is MNHNS and CDR2 is SASEGT. V shed 7 bases and J 5 bases; nucleotides not matched to a gene: 19. CDR3 in DNA: TGTGCCAGCATCGAGACCCTTAGTGGGAGGGCCTGGGAGACCCAGTACTTC. Translating it yields CASIETLSGRAWETQYF.

In its sample, this clone was seen many times. The V call is TRBV6-4, the J call TRBJ2-3; 8 bases map to TRBD2. J lost 1 base, V lost 6 bases, and 6 bases had no gene match. The CDR3 is made up of 15 amino acids. Germline V gene sequence: CDR1 MRHNA, CDR2 SNTAGT. CDR3 loop: CASSHETSGTDTQYF. Here the CDR3 DNA reads TGTGCCAGCAGCCACGAGACTAGCGGCACAGATACGCAGTATTTT.

V is TRBV27 and J is TRBJ2-5; possibly TRBD2 for D (5 bases). The V end was cut by 3 bases, the J end by 5 bases, with 10 bases between. The CDR3 consists of 13 residues. Germline CDR1 MNHEY, CDR2 SMNVEV (reference sequence). CDR3 region: CASSFTRQETQYF. DNA of the CDR3: TGTGCCAGCAGTTTCACTAGGCAGGAGACCCAGTACTTC.

The V gene is TRBV18, the J gene TRBJ1-5, with 8 bases that match TRBD1. The germline CDR1 and CDR2 sequences are KGHSH and LQKENI. V was pared by 5 bases and J by 4 bases, with 7 bases of the junction left unmatched. This CDR3 has 15 residues. CDR3 sequence: CASSYTGQANQPQHF. The CDR3 DNA follows: TGTGCCAGCTCATATACGGGACAGGCTAATCAGCCCCAGCATTTT.

Ten or more counts support this clone. V usage is TRBV5-1 and J usage is TRBJ2-3, with D tentatively TRBD2 (5 bases). This CDR3 comprises 13 residues. V was cut by 4 bases and J by 4 bases, with 10 bases left in between. Germline V gene lookup returns CDR1 SGHRS and CDR2 YFSETQ. The CDR3 DNA sequence: TGCGCCAGCAGCGAGGGCGGGTCAGATACGCAGTATTTT. Translating it yields CASSEGGSDTQYF. The full variable domain, completed using reference TRBV5-1 and TRBJ2-3, is KAGVTQTPRYLIKTRGQQVTLSCSPISGHRSVSWYQQTPGQGLQFLFEYFSETQRNKGNFPGRFSGRQFSNSRSEMNVSTLELGDSALYLCASSEGGSDTQYFGPGTRLTVL.

By sample fraction, this clone is medium-sized. The chain carries TRBV20-1 and TRBJ1-5; 7 bases line up with TRBD1. The V gene end was trimmed by 6 bases and the J gene end by 2 bases; junction bases not matched to a gene: 4. The CDR3 contains 13 residues. Germline lookup yields CDR1 DFQATT and CDR2 SNEGSKA (reference sequence). The CDR3 sequence: CSARQGGNQPQHF. In nucleotides, the CDR3 is TGCAGTGCCCGACAGGGAGGCAATCAGCCCCAGCATTTT.

The rearrangement joins TRBV18 to TRBJ2-7; no clear D gene. V dropped 2 bases and J dropped 0 bases, with 20 bases sitting between them. The CDR3 spans 18 residues. From germline, CDR1 is KGHSH and CDR2 LQKENI. CDR3 in DNA: TGTGCCAGCTCACCATCCCCCTGGCGTGGAACTTACTCCTACGAGCAGTACTTC. It yields the protein CASSPSPWRGTYSYEQYF.

In this sample, this clone turned up many times. One junction end does not reproduce the germline sequence, and a read error may be involved. V and J are TRBV24-1 and TRBJ2-3, with a weak D call TRBD1 (6 bases). The germline V gene encodes CDR1 KGHDR and CDR2 SFDVKD. The CDR3 totals 15 residues. CDR3 sequence reads: CTTGSRGLGADTQYF. The CDR3 coding sequence is TGTACCACAGGGAGTCGGGGCCTCGGGGCAGATACGCAGTATTTT.

This clone was recorded at least ten times. The V gene is TRBV5-1, the J gene TRBJ1-2; 10 nucleotides align to TRBD1. The V gene end was trimmed by 9 bases and the J gene end by 6 bases; junction bases not matched to a gene: 11. This CDR3 spans 14 amino acids. Germline lookup yields CDR1 SGHRS and CDR2 YFSETQ. The CDR3 is CATKTQTGGDGYTF. The CDR3 nucleotides read TGCGCCACCAAAACTCAGACAGGGGGCGATGGCTACACCTTC.

This clone came up many times. The chain is built from TRBV2 and TRBJ2-1; D unresolved. This CDR3 region has 11 residues. The germline gives CDR1 SNHLY, CDR2 FYNNEI. V was trimmed by 7 bases and J by 5 bases, leaving 6 bases between them. The CDR3 is CASTKDNEQFF. The DNA of the CDR3 is TGTGCCAGCACCAAGGACAATGAGCAGTTCTTC.

This clone was observed a few times. This chain joins TRBV19 and TRBJ2-1; the match to TRBD2 covers 9 bases. Germline CDR1 and CDR2: LNHDA and SQIVND (reference sequence). The CDR3 covers 14 residues. Germline trimming cut 6 bases from V and 7 bases from J; bases unmatched to any gene: 7. The CDR3 protein is CASSHSGSGNEQFF. CDR3 in DNA: TGTGCCAGTAGCCATAGCGGGAGTGGGAATGAGCAGTTCTTC.

By sample share, this clone is medium-sized. The chain links TRBV19 to TRBJ1-3, with 8 bases lining up with TRBD1. CDR1 is LNHDA, CDR2 SQIVND, per germline (reference sequence). The CDR3 is 16 amino acids. J lost 0 bases, V lost 3 bases, and 4 bases had no gene match. The CDR3 loop reads CASSIPDRGSGNTIYF. Written as DNA, the CDR3 is TGTGCCAGTAGTATTCCTGACAGGGGCTCTGGAAACACCATATATTTT.

This clone was observed a handful of times. The junction and the germline gene differ at one end; a read error may be behind it. V usage is TRBV6-6 and J usage is TRBJ2-6; D might be TRBD1 (5 bases). The germline V gene encodes CDR1 MNHNY and CDR2 SVGAGI (reference sequence). The CDR3 is 18 amino acids. The CDR3 sequence: CASSYSIPGYSVANVLTF. The CDR3 nucleotides read TGTGCCAGCAGTTACTCGATCCCAGGGTACTCTGTGGCCAACGTCCTGACTTTC.

The V and J genes are TRBV6-1 and TRBJ1-6; D gene unclear. V shed 5 bases and J shed 11 bases, with 13 bases lying between them. Per the germline V gene, CDR1 is MNHNS and CDR2 is SASEGT. There are 13 residues in the CDR3. Written as DNA, the CDR3 is TGTGCCAGCAGTAGTACGGGATTAACACCCCTCCACTTT. It specifies CASSSTGLTPLHF.

There are many counts of this clone. This chain connects TRBV19 to TRBJ2-4; TRBD1 matches at 12 bases. CDR3 size: 16 residues. Germline V gene sequence: CDR1 LNHDA, CDR2 SQIVND (reference sequence). J gave up 4 bases and V 1 base, and 2 bases lay outside the gene matches. The chain's CDR3 is CASSIGDRGLKNIQYF. CDR3 sequence (DNA): TGTGCCAGTAGTATAGGGGACAGGGGGCTGAAAAACATTCAGTACTTC.

This clone was seen a few times. The chain employs TRBV6-5 and TRBJ1-1, with 7 bases that match TRBD1. The CDR3 runs 15 residues. Per germline, CDR1 MNHEY and CDR2 SVGAGI. Trimming cost V 2 bases and J 5 bases; bases outside gene matches: 8. The CDR3 DNA reads as TGTGCCAGCAGTTACGACAGGGAGTGGGGGACTGAAGCTTTCTTT. Translation: CASSYDREWGTEAFF.

The CDR3 is CASRTIWTGGGEQYF. Written as DNA, the CDR3 is TGTGCCAGCAGGACGATCTGGACAGGGGGCGGCGAGCAGTACTTC. The chain combines TRBV6-1 with TRBJ2-7; 11 positions match TRBD1. CDR3 length equals 15 residues. The germline V gene has CDR1 MNHNS and CDR2 SASEGT. V shed 6 bases, J shed 6 bases, and the junction held 10 bases outside the gene matches.

This rearrangement joins TRBV19 to TRBJ1-6; perhaps TRBD1 as D (5 bases). Between the trimmed V and J ends, which lost 9 bases and 9 bases, there was a span of 12 bases. The CDR3 totals 12 residues. CDR1 and CDR2 from the germline V gene are LNHDA and SQIVND (reference sequence). The chain's CDR3 is CASQGRTSPLHF. CDR3 nucleotide sequence: TGTGCCAGCCAGGGTAGGACTTCACCCCTCCACTTT.

The chain combines TRBV11-3 with TRBJ2-1; weak D call: TRBD2 (6 bases). Trimming took 6 bases from V and 0 from J, leaving 6 bases between them. In germline, CDR1 is SGHNT, CDR2 YENEEA. CDR3 length: 13 residues. This CDR3 reads CASRTSSYNEQFF. CDR3 DNA sequence: TGTGCCAGCAGGACTAGCTCCTACAATGAGCAGTTCTTC.

This clone was picked up a small number of times. This chain joins TRBV18 and TRBJ2-5; D call uncertain. CDR1 is KGHSH, CDR2 LQKENI, per germline. The V and J ends lost 3 bases and 5 bases respectively, with 13 bases between them. This CDR3 has 14 residues. The CDR3 is CASSPGSRRETQYF. The CDR3 bases are TGTGCCAGCTCACCGGGCTCGCGGCGGGAGACCCAGTACTTC.

The chain combines TRBV20-1 with TRBJ1-5, with a weak D call TRBD1 (5 bases). Trimming removed 6 bases at V and 4 bases at J, with 19 bases between. This CDR3 comprises 15 residues. Germline-derived CDR1 and CDR2 are DFQATT and SNEGSKA (reference sequence). The chain's CDR3 is CSALIGTGVNQPQHF. CDR3 nucleotide sequence: TGCAGTGCGCTAATTGGGACGGGGGTTAATCAGCCCCAGCATTTT.